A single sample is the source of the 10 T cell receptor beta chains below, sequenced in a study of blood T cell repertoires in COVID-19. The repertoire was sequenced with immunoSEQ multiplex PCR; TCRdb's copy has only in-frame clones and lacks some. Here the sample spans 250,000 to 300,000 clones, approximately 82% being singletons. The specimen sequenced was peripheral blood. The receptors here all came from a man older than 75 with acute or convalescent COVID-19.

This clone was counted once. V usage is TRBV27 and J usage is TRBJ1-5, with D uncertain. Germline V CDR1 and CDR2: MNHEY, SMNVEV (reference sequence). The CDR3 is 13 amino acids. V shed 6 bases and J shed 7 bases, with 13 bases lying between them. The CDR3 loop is CASSETPRQPQHF. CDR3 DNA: TGTGCCAGCAGCGAAACGCCGCGGCAGCCCCAGCATTTT.

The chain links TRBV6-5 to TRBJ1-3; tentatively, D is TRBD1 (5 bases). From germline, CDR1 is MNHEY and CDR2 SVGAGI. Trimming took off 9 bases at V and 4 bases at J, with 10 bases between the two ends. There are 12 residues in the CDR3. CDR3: CASQEGGNTIYF. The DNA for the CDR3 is TGTGCCAGTCAGGAGGGGGGAAACACCATATATTTT.

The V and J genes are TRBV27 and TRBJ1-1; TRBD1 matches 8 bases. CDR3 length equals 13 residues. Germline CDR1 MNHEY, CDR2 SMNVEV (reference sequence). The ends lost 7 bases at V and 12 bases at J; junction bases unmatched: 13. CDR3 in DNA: TGTGCCAGCACCGGACAGGGAATGCCCCAAACTTTCTTT. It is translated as CASTGQGMPQTFF.

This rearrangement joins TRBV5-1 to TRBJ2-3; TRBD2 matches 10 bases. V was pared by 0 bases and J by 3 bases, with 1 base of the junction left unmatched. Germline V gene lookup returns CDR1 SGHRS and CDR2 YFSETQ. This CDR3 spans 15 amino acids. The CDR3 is CASSLALAGTDTQYF. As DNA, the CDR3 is TGCGCCAGCAGCTTGGCACTAGCGGGAACAGATACGCAGTATTTT.

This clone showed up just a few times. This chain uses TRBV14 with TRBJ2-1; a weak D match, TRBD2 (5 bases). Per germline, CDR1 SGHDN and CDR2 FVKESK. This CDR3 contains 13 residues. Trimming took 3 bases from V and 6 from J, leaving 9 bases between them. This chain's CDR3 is CASSQPSRNEQFF. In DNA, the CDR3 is TGTGCCAGCAGCCAGCCTAGCCGCAATGAGCAGTTCTTC. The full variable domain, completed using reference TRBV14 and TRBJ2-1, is EAGVTQFPSHSVIEKGQTVTLRCDPISGHDNLYWYRRVMGKEIKFLLHFVKESKQDESGMPNNRFLAERTGGTYSTLKVQPAELEDSGVYFCASSQPSRNEQFFGPGTRLTVL.

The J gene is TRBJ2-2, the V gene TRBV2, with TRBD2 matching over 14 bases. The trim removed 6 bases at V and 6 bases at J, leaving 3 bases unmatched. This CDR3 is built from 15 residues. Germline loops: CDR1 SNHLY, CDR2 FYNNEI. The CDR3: CASRRLAGGAGELFF. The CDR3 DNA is TGTGCCAGCAGACGACTAGCGGGGGGGGCCGGGGAGCTGTTTTTT.

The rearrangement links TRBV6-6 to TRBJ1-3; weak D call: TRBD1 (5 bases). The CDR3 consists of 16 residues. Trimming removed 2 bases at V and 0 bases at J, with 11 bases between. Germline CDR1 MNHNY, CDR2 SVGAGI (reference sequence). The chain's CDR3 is CASSYNAGLSGNTIYF. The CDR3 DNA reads TGTGCCAGCAGTTACAATGCGGGGCTCTCTGGAAACACCATATATTTT.

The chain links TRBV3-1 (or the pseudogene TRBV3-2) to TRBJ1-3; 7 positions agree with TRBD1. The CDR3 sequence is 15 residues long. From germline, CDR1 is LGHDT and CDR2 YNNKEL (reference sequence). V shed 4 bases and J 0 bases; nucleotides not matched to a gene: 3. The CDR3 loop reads CASSPTGASGNTIYF. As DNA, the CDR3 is TGTGCCAGCAGCCCCACAGGGGCCTCTGGAAACACCATATATTTT.

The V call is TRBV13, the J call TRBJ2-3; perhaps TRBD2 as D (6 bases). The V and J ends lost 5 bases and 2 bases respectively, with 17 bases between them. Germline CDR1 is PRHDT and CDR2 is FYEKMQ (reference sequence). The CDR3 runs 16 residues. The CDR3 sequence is CASSPQRLVNTDTQYF. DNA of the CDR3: TGTGCCAGCAGCCCACAAAGACTAGTAAACACAGATACGCAGTATTTT.

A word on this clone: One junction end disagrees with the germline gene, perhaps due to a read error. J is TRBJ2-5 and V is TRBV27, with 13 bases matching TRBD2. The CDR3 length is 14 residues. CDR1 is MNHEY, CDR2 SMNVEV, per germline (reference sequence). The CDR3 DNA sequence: TGTGCCAGCAGTCGCCCCGGGACTAGCGGGATTTTGCACTTC. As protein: CASSRPGTSGILHF.